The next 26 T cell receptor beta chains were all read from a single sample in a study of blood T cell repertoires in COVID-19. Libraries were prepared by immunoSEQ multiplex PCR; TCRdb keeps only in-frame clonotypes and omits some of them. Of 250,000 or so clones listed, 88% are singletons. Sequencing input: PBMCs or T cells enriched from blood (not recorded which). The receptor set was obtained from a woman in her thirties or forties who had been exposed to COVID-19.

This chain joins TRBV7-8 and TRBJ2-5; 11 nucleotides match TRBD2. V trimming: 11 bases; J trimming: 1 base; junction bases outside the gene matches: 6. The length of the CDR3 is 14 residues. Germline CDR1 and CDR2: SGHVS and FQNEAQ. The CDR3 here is CALQGTSGQETQYF. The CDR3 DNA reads TGTGCCCTGCAAGGGACTAGCGGCCAAGAGACCCAGTACTTC.

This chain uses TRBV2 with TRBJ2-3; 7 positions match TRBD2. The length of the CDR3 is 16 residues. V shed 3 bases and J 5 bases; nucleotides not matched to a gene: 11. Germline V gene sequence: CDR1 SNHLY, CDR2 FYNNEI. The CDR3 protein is CASSDRGRALGDTQYF. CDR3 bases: TGTGCCAGCAGTGATCGTGGGAGGGCCCTCGGAGATACGCAGTATTTT.

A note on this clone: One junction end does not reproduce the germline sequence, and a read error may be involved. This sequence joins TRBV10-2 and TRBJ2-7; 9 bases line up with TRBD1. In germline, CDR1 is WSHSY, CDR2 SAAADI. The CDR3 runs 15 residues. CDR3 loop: CASGDRDRVAFEQYF. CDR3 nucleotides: TGCGCCAGCGGTGATAGGGACAGGGTTGCGTTCGAGCAGTACTTC.

The CDR3 sequence is CASSINQETQYF. The DNA for the CDR3 is TGTGCCAGCAGCATCAACCAAGAGACCCAGTACTTC. V gene TRBV6-2 or TRBV6-3 combines with J gene TRBJ2-5; no clear D. Trimming stripped 6 bases from V and 0 bases from J, with 5 bases between. CDR1 is MNHEY, CDR2 SVGEGT, per germline. The CDR3 covers 12 residues.

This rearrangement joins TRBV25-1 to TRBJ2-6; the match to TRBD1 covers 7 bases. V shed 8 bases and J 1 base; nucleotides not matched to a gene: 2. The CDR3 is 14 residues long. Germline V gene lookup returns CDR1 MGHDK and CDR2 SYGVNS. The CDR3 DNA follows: TGTGCCAGCCAGGGACAGTCTGGGGCCAACGTCCTGACTTTC. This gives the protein CASQGQSGANVLTF.

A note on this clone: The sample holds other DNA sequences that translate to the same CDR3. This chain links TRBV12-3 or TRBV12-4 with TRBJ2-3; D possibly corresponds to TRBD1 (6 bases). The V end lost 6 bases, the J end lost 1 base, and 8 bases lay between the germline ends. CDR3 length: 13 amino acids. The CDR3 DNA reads TGTGCCAGCAGGTCAGGGGGCACAGATACGCAGTATTTT. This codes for CASRSGGTDTQYF.

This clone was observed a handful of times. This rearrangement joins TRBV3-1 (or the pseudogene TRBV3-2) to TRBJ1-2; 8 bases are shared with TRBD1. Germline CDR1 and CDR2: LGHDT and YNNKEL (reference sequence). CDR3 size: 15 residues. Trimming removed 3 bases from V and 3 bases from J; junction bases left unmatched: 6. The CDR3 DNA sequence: TGTGCCAGCAGCCATTTGACAGGGGCTCACTATGGCTACACCTTC. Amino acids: CASSHLTGAHYGYTF.

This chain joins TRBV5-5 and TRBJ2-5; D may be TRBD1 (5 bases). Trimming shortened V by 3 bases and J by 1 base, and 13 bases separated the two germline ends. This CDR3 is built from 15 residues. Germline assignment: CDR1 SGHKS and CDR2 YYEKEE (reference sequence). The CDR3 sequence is CASSSRQLLQETQYF. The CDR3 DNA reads TGTGCCAGCAGCTCGAGACAGCTCCTCCAAGAGACCCAGTACTTC.

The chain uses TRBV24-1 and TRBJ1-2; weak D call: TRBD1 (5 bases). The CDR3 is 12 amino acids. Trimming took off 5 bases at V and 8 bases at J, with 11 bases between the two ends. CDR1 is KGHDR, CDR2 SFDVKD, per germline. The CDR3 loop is CATSVRGRGYTF. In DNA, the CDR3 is TGTGCCACCAGTGTAAGGGGAAGGGGCTACACCTTC.

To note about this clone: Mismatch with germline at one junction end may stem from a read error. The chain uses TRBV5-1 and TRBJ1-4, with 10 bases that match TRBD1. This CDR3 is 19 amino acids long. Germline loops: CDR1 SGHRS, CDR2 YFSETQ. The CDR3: CASSIIPGQGRSTNEKLFF. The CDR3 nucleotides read TGTGCCAGCAGCATAATACCGGGACAGGGGCGGTCAACTAATGAAAAACTGTTTTTT.

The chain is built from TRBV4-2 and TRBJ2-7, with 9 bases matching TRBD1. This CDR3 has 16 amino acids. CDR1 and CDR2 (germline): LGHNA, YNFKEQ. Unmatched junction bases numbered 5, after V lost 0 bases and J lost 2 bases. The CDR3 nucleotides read TGTGCCAGCAGCCAAGATCGGGACAGGGTGACCTACGAGCAGTACTTC. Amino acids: CASSQDRDRVTYEQYF.

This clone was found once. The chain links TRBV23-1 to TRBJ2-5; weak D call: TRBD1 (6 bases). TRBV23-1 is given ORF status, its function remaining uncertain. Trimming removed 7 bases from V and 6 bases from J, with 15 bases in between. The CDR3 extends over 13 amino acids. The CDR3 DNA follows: TGCGCCAGCAAACAGGGTTGTGTAAAGACCCAGTACTTC. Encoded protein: CASKQGCVKTQYF.

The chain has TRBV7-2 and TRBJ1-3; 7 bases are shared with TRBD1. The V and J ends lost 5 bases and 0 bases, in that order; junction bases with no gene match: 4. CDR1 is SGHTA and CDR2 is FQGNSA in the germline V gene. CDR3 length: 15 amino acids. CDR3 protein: CASSPRQGSGNTIYF. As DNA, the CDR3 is TGTGCCAGCAGCCCGCGACAGGGCTCTGGAAACACCATATATTTT.

The DNA of the CDR3 is TGTGCCAGCAGTTTATACGGGGGGCCGGGGGCCAACGTCCTGACTTTC. Translated, it gives CASSLYGGPGANVLTF. The chain links TRBV28 to TRBJ2-6, with a tentative D call TRBD2 (7 bases). The CDR3 is 16 residues long. Germline CDR1 and CDR2: MDHEN and SYDVKM. V was clipped by 1 base and J by 4 bases, with 11 bases between them.

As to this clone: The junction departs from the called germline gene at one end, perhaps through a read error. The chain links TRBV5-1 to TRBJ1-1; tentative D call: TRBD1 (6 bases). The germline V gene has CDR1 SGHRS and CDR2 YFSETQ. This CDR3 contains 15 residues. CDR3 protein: CASSLEDRRGTEAFF. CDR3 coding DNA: TGTGCCAGCAGCTTGGAGGATCGTAGGGGGACTGAAGCTTTCTTT.

CDR3 region: CASNNRGDTDTQYF. CDR3 DNA: TGTGCCAGCAACAACAGGGGGGACACAGATACGCAGTATTTT. This sequence joins TRBV7-2 and TRBJ2-3, with TRBD1 identical over 8 bases. Germline V gene lookup returns CDR1 SGHTA and CDR2 FQGNSA. J was trimmed by 2 bases and V by 7 bases; bases with no gene match: 5. The CDR3 is made up of 14 amino acids.

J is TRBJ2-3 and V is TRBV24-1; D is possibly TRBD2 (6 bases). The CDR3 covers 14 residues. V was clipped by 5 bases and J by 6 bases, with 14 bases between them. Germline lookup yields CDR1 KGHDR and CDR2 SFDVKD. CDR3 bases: TGTGCCACCAGTGCTGAGGGACTGGGCGATACGCAGTATTTT. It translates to CATSAEGLGDTQYF.

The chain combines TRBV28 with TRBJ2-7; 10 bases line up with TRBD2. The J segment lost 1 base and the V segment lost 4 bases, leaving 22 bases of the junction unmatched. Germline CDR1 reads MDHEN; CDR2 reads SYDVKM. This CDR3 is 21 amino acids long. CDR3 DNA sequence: TGTGCCAGCAGTTCAAAGACAAGACGAGGACTGACTAGCGGGTTTTCCTACGAGCAGTACGTC. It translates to CASSSKTRRGLTSGFSYEQYV.

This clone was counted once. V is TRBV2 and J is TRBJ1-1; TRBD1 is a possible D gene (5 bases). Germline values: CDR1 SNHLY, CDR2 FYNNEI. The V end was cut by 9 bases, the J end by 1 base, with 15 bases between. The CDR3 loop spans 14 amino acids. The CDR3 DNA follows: TGTGCCAGTTCGAAGGGACTTCAGAACACTGAAGCTTTCTTT. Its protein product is CASSKGLQNTEAFF.

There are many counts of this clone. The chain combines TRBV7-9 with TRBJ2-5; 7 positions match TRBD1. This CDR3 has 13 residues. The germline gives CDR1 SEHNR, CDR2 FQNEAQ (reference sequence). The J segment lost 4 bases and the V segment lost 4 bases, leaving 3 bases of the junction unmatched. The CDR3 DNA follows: TGTGCCAGCAGCTCGACAGGGTCAGAGACCCAGTACTTC. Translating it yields CASSSTGSETQYF.

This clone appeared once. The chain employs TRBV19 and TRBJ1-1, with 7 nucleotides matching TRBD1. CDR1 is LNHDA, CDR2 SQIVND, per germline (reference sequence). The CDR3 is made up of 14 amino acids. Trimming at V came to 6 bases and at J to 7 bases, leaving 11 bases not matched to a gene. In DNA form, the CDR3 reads TGTGCCAGTAGGGGCGGAAGGGGGCTTGGTGAAGCTTTCTTT. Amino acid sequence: CASRGGRGLGEAFF.

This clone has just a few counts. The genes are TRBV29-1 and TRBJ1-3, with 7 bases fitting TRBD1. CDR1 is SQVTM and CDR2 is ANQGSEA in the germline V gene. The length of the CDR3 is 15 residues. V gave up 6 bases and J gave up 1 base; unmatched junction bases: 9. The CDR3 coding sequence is TGCAGCGTCATCGGGACAGCCTTTTCTGGAAACACCATATATTTT. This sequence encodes CSVIGTAFSGNTIYF.

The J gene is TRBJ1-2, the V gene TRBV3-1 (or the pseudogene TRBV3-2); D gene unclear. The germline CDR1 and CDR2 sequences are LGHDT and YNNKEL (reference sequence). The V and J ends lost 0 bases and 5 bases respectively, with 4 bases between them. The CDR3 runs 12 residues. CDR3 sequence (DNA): TGTGCCAGCAGCCAAGAGAGATATGGCTACACCTTC. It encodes CASSQERYGYTF.

The CDR3 loop reads CASNLVSTDTQYF. DNA for the CDR3: TGTGCCAGCAATCTAGTTAGCACAGATACGCAGTATTTT. The chain employs TRBV2 and TRBJ2-3, with D hard to call. The germline V gene has CDR1 SNHLY and CDR2 FYNNEI. The CDR3 is 13 amino acids. V lost 7 bases and J 0 bases, leaving 8 bases between the germline ends.

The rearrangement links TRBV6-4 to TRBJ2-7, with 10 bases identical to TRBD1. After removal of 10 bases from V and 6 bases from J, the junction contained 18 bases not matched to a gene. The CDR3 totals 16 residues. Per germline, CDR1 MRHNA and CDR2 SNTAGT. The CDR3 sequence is CAKTRGCGTGVAEQYF. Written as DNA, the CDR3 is TGTGCCAAGACCAGAGGATGCGGGACAGGGGTTGCCGAGCAGTACTTC.

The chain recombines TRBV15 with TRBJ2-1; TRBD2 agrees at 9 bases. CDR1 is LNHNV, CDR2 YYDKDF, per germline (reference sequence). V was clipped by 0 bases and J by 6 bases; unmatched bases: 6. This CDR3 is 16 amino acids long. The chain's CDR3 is CATSRDRGGAGNEQFF. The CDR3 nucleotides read TGTGCCACCAGCAGAGATCGCGGGGGGGCCGGCAATGAGCAGTTCTTC. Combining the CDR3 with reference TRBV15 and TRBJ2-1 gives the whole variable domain DAMVIQNPRYQVTQFGKPVTLSCSQTLNHNVMYWYQQKSSQAPKLLFHYYDKDFNNEADTPDNFQSRRPNTSFCFLDIRSPGLGDTAMYLCATSRDRGGAGNEQFFGPGTRLTVL.